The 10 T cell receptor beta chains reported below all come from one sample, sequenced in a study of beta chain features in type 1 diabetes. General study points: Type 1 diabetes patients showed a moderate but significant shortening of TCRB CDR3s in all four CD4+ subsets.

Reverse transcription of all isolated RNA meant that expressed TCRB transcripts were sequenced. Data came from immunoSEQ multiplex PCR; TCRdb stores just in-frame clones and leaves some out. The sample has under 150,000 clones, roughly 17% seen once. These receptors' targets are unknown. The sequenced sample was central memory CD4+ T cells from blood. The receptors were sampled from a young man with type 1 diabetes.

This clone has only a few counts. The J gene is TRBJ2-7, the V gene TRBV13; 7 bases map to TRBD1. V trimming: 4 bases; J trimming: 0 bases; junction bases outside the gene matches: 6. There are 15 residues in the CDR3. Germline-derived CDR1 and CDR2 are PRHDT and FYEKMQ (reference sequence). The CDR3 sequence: CASSSRDSPSYEQYF. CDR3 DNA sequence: TGTGCCAGCAGCTCACGGGACAGTCCCTCCTACGAGCAGTACTTC.

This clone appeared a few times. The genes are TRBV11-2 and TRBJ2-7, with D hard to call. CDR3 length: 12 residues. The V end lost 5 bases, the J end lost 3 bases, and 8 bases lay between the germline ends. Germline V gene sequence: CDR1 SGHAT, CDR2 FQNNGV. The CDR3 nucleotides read TGTGCCAGCAGCCCAATGGGCTACGAGCAGTACTTC. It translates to CASSPMGYEQYF. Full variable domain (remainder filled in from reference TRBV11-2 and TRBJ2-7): EAGVAQSPRYKIIEKRQSVAFWCNPISGHATLYWYQQILGQGPKLLIQFQNNGVVDDSQLPKDRFSAERLKGVDSTLKIQPAKLEDSAVYLCASSPMGYEQYFGPGTRLTVT.

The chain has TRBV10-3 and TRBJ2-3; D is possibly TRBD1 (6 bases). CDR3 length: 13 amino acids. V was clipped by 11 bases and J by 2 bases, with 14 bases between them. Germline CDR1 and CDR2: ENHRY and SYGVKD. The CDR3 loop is CASTGQTTDTQYF. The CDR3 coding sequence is TGTGCCTCAACGGGACAAACCACAGATACGCAGTATTTT.

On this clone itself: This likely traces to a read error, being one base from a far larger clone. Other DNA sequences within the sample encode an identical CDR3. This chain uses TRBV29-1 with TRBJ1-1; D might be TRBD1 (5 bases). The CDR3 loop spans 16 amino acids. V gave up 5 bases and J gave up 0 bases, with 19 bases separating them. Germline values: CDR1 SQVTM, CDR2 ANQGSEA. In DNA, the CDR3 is TGCAGCGTTAATCCAGGGTGGGGGATGATGAACACTGAAGCTTTCTTT. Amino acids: CSVNPGWGMMNTEAFF.

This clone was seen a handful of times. The CDR3 nucleotides are TGTGCCAGCAGCTTCTACGGGTTCACCTACGAGCAGTACTTC. Its translation: CASSFYGFTYEQYF. The genes are TRBV13 and TRBJ2-7, with D uncertain. Germline loops: CDR1 PRHDT, CDR2 FYEKMQ (reference sequence). Trimming pared 3 bases from V and 2 bases from J, leaving 11 bases between. The CDR3 sequence is 14 residues long.

The CDR3, as DNA: TGCGCCAGCAGCCCCGACAGCGAGGGCTATGGCTACACCTTC. As protein: CASSPDSEGYGYTF. The chain links TRBV5-1 to TRBJ1-2; perhaps TRBD1 as D (5 bases). Trimming took off 4 bases at V and 4 bases at J, with 14 bases between the two ends. Germline V CDR1 and CDR2: SGHRS, YFSETQ. The CDR3 consists of 14 residues.

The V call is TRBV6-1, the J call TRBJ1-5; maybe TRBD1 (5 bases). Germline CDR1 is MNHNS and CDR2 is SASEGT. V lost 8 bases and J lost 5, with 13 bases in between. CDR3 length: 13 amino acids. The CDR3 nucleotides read TGTGCCAGCTTGGCTGGGGGGGATCAGCCCCAGCATTTT. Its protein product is CASLAGGDQPQHF.

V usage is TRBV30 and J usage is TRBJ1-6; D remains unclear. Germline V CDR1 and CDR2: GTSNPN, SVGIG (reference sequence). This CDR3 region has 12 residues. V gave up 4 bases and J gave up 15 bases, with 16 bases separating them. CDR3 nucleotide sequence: TGTGCCTGGACCCCAAAGAATGGACTCCTCCACTTT. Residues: CAWTPKNGLLHF. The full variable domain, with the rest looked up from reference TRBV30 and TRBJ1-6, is SQTIHQWPATLVQPVGSPLSLECTVEGTSNPNLYWYRQAAGRGLQLLFYSVGIGQISSEVPQNLSASRPQDRQFILSSKKLLLSDSGFYLCAWTPKNGLLHFGNGTRLTVT.

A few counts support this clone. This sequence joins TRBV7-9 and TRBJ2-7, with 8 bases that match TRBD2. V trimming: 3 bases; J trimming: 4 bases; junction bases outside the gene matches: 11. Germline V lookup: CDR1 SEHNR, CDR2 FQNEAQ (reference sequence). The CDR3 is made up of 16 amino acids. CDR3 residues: CASSLSGSGSLYEQYF. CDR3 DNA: TGTGCCAGCAGCTTGAGTGGAAGCGGGAGCCTTTACGAGCAGTACTTC.

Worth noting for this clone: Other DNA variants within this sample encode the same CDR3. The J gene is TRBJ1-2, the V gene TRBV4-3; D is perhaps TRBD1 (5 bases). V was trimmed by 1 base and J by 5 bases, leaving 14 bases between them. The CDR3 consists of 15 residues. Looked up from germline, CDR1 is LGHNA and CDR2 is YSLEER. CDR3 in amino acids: CASSQGVQGGYGYTF. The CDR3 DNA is TGCGCCAGCAGCCAAGGGGTGCAGGGCGGGTATGGCTACACCTTC.